Following are 13 T cell receptor beta chains from one sample sequenced in a study of memory CD4+ T cells and cytomegalovirus serostatus. Single viable CD3+CD4+CD8-CD45RO+ cells were sorted as the memory CD4+ T cells. Assay used: immunoSEQ multiplex PCR; TCRdb lists only in-frame clones, some missing. Here the sample spans about 38,000 clones, roughly 85% being singletons. The specimen was memory CD4+ T cells from blood. These receptors all come from an adult in good health and CMV-seropositive.

The chain couples TRBV14 to TRBJ2-5; D possibly corresponds to TRBD2 (6 bases). From germline, CDR1 is SGHDN and CDR2 FVKESK. The V gene lost 0 bases and the J gene lost 4 bases, with 12 bases spanning the gap. The CDR3 runs 15 residues. As DNA, the CDR3 is TGTGCCAGCAGCCAAGATCGACTAGGAGGAGAGACCCAGTACTTC. Translating gives CASSQDRLGGETQYF. Looking up the rest from reference TRBV14 and TRBJ2-5 gives the full variable domain: EAGVTQFPSHSVIEKGQTVTLRCDPISGHDNLYWYRRVMGKEIKFLLHFVKESKQDESGMPNNRFLAERTGGTYSTLKVQPAELEDSGVYFCASSQDRLGGETQYFGPGTRLLVL.

The rearrangement joins TRBV2 to TRBJ2-3, with D perhaps TRBD1 (5 bases). V gave up 1 base and J gave up 9 bases, with 11 bases separating them. Germline-derived CDR1 and CDR2 are SNHLY and FYNNEI. This CDR3 has 13 amino acids. The CDR3 DNA reads as TGTGCCAGCAGTGAAGACGACAGTGTAACGCAGTATTTT. Its translation: CASSEDDSVTQYF.

This rearrangement joins TRBV5-8 to TRBJ1-5, with TRBD1 matching over 7 bases. The germline CDR1 and CDR2 sequences are SGHTS and YDEGEE. Germline trimming cut 2 bases from V and 6 bases from J; bases unmatched to any gene: 2. The length of the CDR3 is 13 residues. The CDR3 here is CASSLDRVQPQHF. The CDR3, as DNA: TGTGCCAGCAGCTTAGACAGGGTTCAGCCCCAGCATTTT.

The V call is TRBV13, the J call TRBJ1-3; 9 bases line up with TRBD1. There are 19 residues in the CDR3. Germline CDR1 and CDR2: PRHDT and FYEKMQ (reference sequence). The junction had 13 bases not matched to a gene; V was cut back by 1 base and J by 3 bases. Written as DNA, the CDR3 is TGTGCCAGCAGCTTAGCGGATACCACAGGGGGCCTTTTTGGAAACACCATATATTTT. This encodes CASSLADTTGGLFGNTIYF. Full variable domain (outside the CDR3, taken from reference TRBV13 and TRBJ1-3): AAGVIQSPRHLIKEKRETATLKCYPIPRHDTVYWYQQGPGQDPQFLISFYEKMQSDKGSIPDRFSAQQFSDYHSELNMSSLELGDSALYFCASSLADTTGGLFGNTIYFGEGSWLTVV.

The V and J genes are TRBV7-3 and TRBJ2-1; the match to TRBD2 covers 11 bases. With V trimmed by 6 bases and J by 2 bases, 6 bases remained unmatched. This CDR3 spans 16 amino acids. Germline CDR1 and CDR2: SGHTA and FQGTGA. The CDR3 here is CASRLTSGTTYNEQFF. The CDR3 bases are TGTGCCAGCAGGCTGACTAGCGGGACTACCTACAATGAGCAGTTCTTC. Full variable domain (outside the CDR3, taken from reference TRBV7-3 and TRBJ2-1): GAGVSQTPSNKVTEKGKYVELRCDPISGHTALYWYRQSLGQGPEFLIYFQGTGAADDSGLPNDRFFAVRPEGSVSTLKIQRTERGDSAVYLCASRLTSGTTYNEQFFGPGTRLTVL.

This chain connects TRBV5-6 to TRBJ2-3; D tentatively fits TRBD1 or TRBD2 (5 bases each). The V and J ends lost 4 bases and 8 bases respectively, with 8 bases between them. Germline-derived CDR1 and CDR2 are SGHDT and YYEEEE. CDR3 length: 11 residues. This chain's CDR3 is CASSTGTTQYF. CDR3 coding DNA: TGTGCCAGCAGCACCGGGACTACGCAGTATTTT.

The genes are TRBV18 and TRBJ1-6; D is possibly TRBD1 (6 bases). This CDR3 region has 15 residues. Trimming stripped 6 bases from V and 8 bases from J, with 17 bases between. Per germline, CDR1 KGHSH and CDR2 LQKENI. This CDR3 is CASSPGWGGDSPLHF. DNA of the CDR3: TGTGCCAGCTCCCCGGGATGGGGGGGCGATTCACCCCTCCACTTT.

The V gene is TRBV2, the J gene TRBJ2-3, with D unclear. The CDR3 sequence is 12 residues long. V was clipped by 4 bases and J by 3 bases, with 5 bases between them. The V gene's germline CDR1 is SNHLY and CDR2 FYNNEI. In DNA form, the CDR3 reads TGTGCCAGCAGTGTTGCGACAGATACGCAGTATTTT. Its translation is CASSVATDTQYF.

The CDR3, as DNA: TGTGCCAGCAGCTTAGCTGCCAGCCTATACAATGAGCAGTTCTTC. Its translation is CASSLAASLYNEQFF. The gene calls are TRBV7-9 and TRBJ2-1; no firm D call. CDR1 and CDR2 from the germline V gene are SEHNR and FQNEAQ (reference sequence). CDR3 length: 15 residues. V shed 0 bases and J shed 4 bases, with 10 bases lying between them.

V usage is TRBV19 and J usage is TRBJ1-6, with 9 bases that match TRBD1. In germline, CDR1 is LNHDA, CDR2 SQIVND (reference sequence). This CDR3 region has 14 residues. The V segment lost 6 bases and the J segment 8 bases; nucleotides outside the gene matches: 5. The CDR3 region has the DNA TGTGCCAGTAGCTCGGGACAGGGTTATTCACCCCTCCACTTT. Residues: CASSSGQGYSPLHF.

Judged by abundance, this clone is medium-sized. The chain recombines TRBV9 with TRBJ1-3, with D tentatively TRBD1 (6 bases). The germline CDR1 and CDR2 sequences are SGDLS and YYNGEE. This CDR3 contains 17 residues. The germline V and J ends were trimmed by 0 bases and 0 bases, with 13 bases remaining between them. This CDR3 reads CASSVAPGQASGNTIYF. CDR3 coding DNA: TGTGCCAGCAGCGTAGCCCCGGGACAAGCCTCTGGAAACACCATATATTTT. The entire variable domain, with the rest obtained from reference TRBV9 and TRBJ1-3, is as follows: DSGVTQTPKHLITATGQRVTLRCSPRSGDLSVYWYQQSLDQGLQFLIQYYNGEERAKGNILERFSAQQFPDLHSELNLSSLELGDSALYFCASSVAPGQASGNTIYFGEGSWLTVV.

This clone was seen a few times. This chain joins TRBV14 and TRBJ2-1, with a weak D call TRBD1 (5 bases). This CDR3 spans 15 amino acids. The V end lost 1 base, the J end lost 6 bases, and 13 bases lay between the germline ends. From germline, CDR1 is SGHDN and CDR2 FVKESK. The CDR3 DNA reads as TGTGCCAGCAGCCAAGGGCTTCGAAGGGGCAATGAGCAGTTCTTC. It yields the protein CASSQGLRRGNEQFF.

The rearrangement uses TRBV7-8 and TRBJ1-3; D is unresolved. Germline-derived CDR1 and CDR2 are SGHVS and FQNEAQ. The germline V and J ends were trimmed by 3 bases and 0 bases, with 15 bases remaining between them. CDR3 length: 17 amino acids. CDR3 region: CASSFSERPYSGNTIYF. The CDR3 bases are TGTGCCAGCAGCTTTTCGGAACGCCCGTACTCTGGAAACACCATATATTTT. Complete variable domain (other parts from reference TRBV7-8 and TRBJ1-3): GAGVSQSPRYKVAKRGQDVALRCDPISGHVSLFWYQQALGQGPEFLTYFQNEAQLDKSGLPSDRFFAERPEGSVSTLKIQRTQQEDSAVYLCASSFSERPYSGNTIYFGEGSWLTVV.